The text below deals with one T cell receptor beta chain. This clonotype was counted many times. Its antigen specificity is not known. Within one base of it there is no much larger clone, and no base qualities were kept. This record belongs to a study of T cells after yellow fever vaccination (dated by TCRdb to between 2017 and 2020). As for the study more broadly: The SMART-Seq v4 Ultra Low Input RNA kit was used to prepare libraries from fractions with low cell numbers. To follow T-cell clones before and after both primary and booster YFV17D yellow fever vaccination, bulk TCR alpha and beta repertoires underwent longitudinal sequencing. The cohort comprised two healthy male donors, one aged 18 to 30 and one aged 30 to 39 years. Bulk PBMC replicates and cell subsets were isolated from blood drawn at multiple timepoints before and after both primary and secondary immunization.

TCR cDNA was synthesized by 5'RACE template switching, which introduced a universal primer site and unique molecular identifiers. Priming of cDNA synthesis was performed from both the TCR alpha and TCR beta constant segments. Two PCR steps were used to amplify libraries, with sample barcodes and sequencing adapters being added in the second step. Sequencing of the libraries was done on either Illumina HiSeq 2500 (2x100 bp) or NovaSeq (2x150 bp). The published analysis was carried out like this. Demultiplexing of reads and collapsing into UMI consensus sequences were performed with MIGEC, and V(D)J alignment was carried out with MiXCR. Vaccine-responding clonotypes were identified with edgeR using replicate PBMC samples, with FDR below 0.01 and a log2 fold change above 5 up to day 15 being required. CD4 or CD8 identity was assigned to each bulk clonotype according to whether the clonotype was present at higher abundance in the sequenced CD4 repertoire or the sequenced CD8 repertoire. TCRdb handled the public reads itself, with Q25 trimming in fastp and clone calling in MiXCR, and kept productive beta chains. Each entry is one CDR3 protein sequence, shown with its most common DNA and genes. What appears here as the V and J calls and clone size reflects TCRdb's work, not the paper's. The sample profile shows some 350,000 distinct CDR3 sequences; roughly 6.1% of them were found once. In total, the top ten clones hold about 15% of the sample.

CDR1 and CDR2 were assigned from the germline V gene as MNHNS and SASEGT. V is cut back by 8 bases and J by 2 bases, with 8 bases in the junction unmatched. The CDR3 sequence holds 14 residues, the cysteine and phenylalanine included. Solely the CDR3 DNA is kept, with 42 bases framed from the first base. What the study reported, not specific to this receptor: Computational filtering was required because FACS-sorted repertoires could contain abundant contaminating clonotypes from the bulk population. The study included only two donors, which limits how far the findings can be generalized. A small fraction of clonotypes showed up in both the CD4 and CD8 compartments, probably as a result of convergent recombination. The secondary T-cell response was weaker than the primary response but faster, peaking on day 5 instead of day 15. After the booster, most clones that had expanded after primary vaccination were detected again (roughly 96% of CD4 and over 75% of CD8), suggesting broad maintenance of memory.

The treatment or condition label corresponds to: live attenuated yellow fever vaccine strain. At each blood-draw timepoint, two biological replicates of bulk PBMCs were obtained. A standard Ficoll-Paque protocol was used to isolate PBMCs from peripheral blood. TriZol was used to extract RNA from bulk PBMCs, CD4 and CD8 fractions, and dextramer-positive and dextramer-negative fractions. The sequence derives from a man aged 25-45 years who received the YFV17D yellow fever vaccine. The sequencing used PBMCs, collected 5 days after the yellow fever booster vaccination. This receptor chain uses TRBV6-1 and TRBJ2-7; the junction holds 8 bases that match TRBD2. The DNA is as follows: TGTGCCAGCGGACCGGGACTAGAGACCTACGAGCAGTACTTC. Its product reads: CASGPGLETYEQYF.